These 32 T cell receptor beta chains came from one sample sequenced in a study of blood T cells in healthy people across ages. With a J-beta primer mix and a sample-barcoded 5' primer, a second PCR ran roughly 6 to 11 cycles. TCRdb itself ran the 5' RACE reads through MiXCR, one entry per CDR3 protein. The sample lists hundreds of thousands of distinct CDR3 sequences; 56% were seen once. The sequenced sample consisted of blood. Source of these receptors: a middle-aged man in good health.

V is TRBV28 and J is TRBJ2-3; tentative D call: TRBD1 (6 bases). Trimming pared 4 bases from V and 11 bases from J, leaving 10 bases between. Germline assignment: CDR1 MDHEN and CDR2 SYDVKM. The CDR3 has 11 residues. Written as DNA, the CDR3 is TGTGCCAGCAGTTCCAGGGGATGGCAGTATTTT. Amino acid sequence: CASSSRGWQYF. The whole variable domain, remainder taken from reference TRBV28 and TRBJ2-3, is DVKVTQSSRYLVKRTGEKVFLECVQDMDHENMFWYRQDPGLGLRLIYFSYDVKMKEKGDIPEGYSVSREKKERFSLILESASTNQTSMYLCASSSRGWQYFGPGTRLTVL.

The CDR3 region is CASSSQGYSYNEQFF. CDR3 nucleotide sequence: TGTGCCAGCAGTTCCCAGGGGTACTCCTACAATGAGCAGTTCTTC. This rearrangement joins TRBV28 to TRBJ2-1, with D possibly matching TRBD1 (6 bases). Trimming left V 4 bases short and J 0 bases short, with 10 bases between. Germline lookup yields CDR1 MDHEN and CDR2 SYDVKM. The CDR3 consists of 15 residues.

In its sample, this clonotype was seen a few times. The chain recombines TRBV6-6 with TRBJ2-3; D remains unclear. This CDR3 spans 14 amino acids. Germline CDR1 MNHNY, CDR2 SVGAGI (reference sequence). V lost 2 bases to trimming and J lost 2 bases, with 8 bases between them. The CDR3 DNA sequence: TGTGCCAGCAGTTACGCCGGACCCACAGATACGCAGTATTTT. It codes for CASSYAGPTDTQYF.

This clonotype has a handful of counts. This chain joins TRBV5-1 and TRBJ2-7, with 7 bases that match TRBD2. The V gene end was trimmed by 4 bases and the J gene end by 7 bases; junction bases not matched to a gene: 14. Germline loops: CDR1 SGHRS, CDR2 YFSETQ. The CDR3 length is 15 residues. CDR3 residues: CASSPVGAGDGEQYF. As DNA, the CDR3 is TGCGCCAGCAGCCCCGTTGGGGCGGGAGATGGGGAGCAGTACTTC.

The rearrangement links TRBV11-2 to TRBJ2-1; D is perhaps TRBD1 or TRBD2 (5 bases each). The CDR3 length is 12 residues. Per the germline V gene, CDR1 is SGHAT and CDR2 is FQNNGV. V lost 11 bases, J lost 6 bases, and 14 bases lay in between. CDR3 sequence reads: CAVQSGLNEQFF. CDR3 coding DNA: TGTGCCGTACAGTCGGGGCTCAATGAGCAGTTCTTC. The whole variable domain, remainder taken from reference TRBV11-2 and TRBJ2-1, is EAGVAQSPRYKIIEKRQSVAFWCNPISGHATLYWYQQILGQGPKLLIQFQNNGVVDDSQLPKDRFSAERLKGVDSTLKIQPAKLEDSAVYLCAVQSGLNEQFFGPGTRLTVL.

Concerning this clonotype itself: At one boundary the junction diverges from the germline segment, which might be a read error. V usage is TRBV13 and J usage is TRBJ2-7; tentative D call: TRBD1 (5 bases). The V gene's germline CDR1 is PRHDT and CDR2 FYEKMQ (reference sequence). This CDR3 is 13 amino acids long. The CDR3 loop is CTSSLGESYEQYF. In DNA, the CDR3 is TGTACCAGCAGCCTAGGGGAATCCTACGAGCAGTACTTC. Using reference TRBV13 and TRBJ2-7 for the parts outside the CDR3, the full variable domain is AAGVIQSPRHLIKEKRETATLKCYPIPRHDTVYWYQQGPGQDPQFLISFYEKMQSDKGSIPDRFSAQQFSDYHSELNMSSLELGDSALYFCTSSLGESYEQYFGPGTRLTVT.

J is TRBJ2-1 and V is TRBV6-5; TRBD1 might be the D (6 bases). Germline CDR1 is MNHEY and CDR2 is SVGAGI. This CDR3 contains 16 residues. Trimming cost V 6 bases and J 0 bases, with 15 bases left between them. In DNA form, the CDR3 reads TGTGCCAGCAGCCCCAGGGGACGTAGCTCCTACAATGAGCAGTTCTTC. Encoded protein: CASSPRGRSSYNEQFF.

V gene TRBV29-1 combines with J gene TRBJ1-1, with unresolved D. Germline V gives CDR1 SQVTM, CDR2 ANQGSEA. The ends were cut back, 6 bases at V and 3 bases at J, with 17 bases in the middle. The CDR3 sequence is 14 residues long. CDR3 coding DNA: TGCAGCGTGGGGATTAGTCTGCGGTACACTGAAGCTTTCTTT. Translating gives CSVGISLRYTEAFF.

The chain links TRBV6-5 to TRBJ2-5; 11 bases are a match to TRBD2. V was pared by 4 bases and J by 5 bases, with 9 bases of the junction left unmatched. The germline V gene encodes CDR1 MNHEY and CDR2 SVGAGI. The CDR3 sequence is 16 residues long. The CDR3 is CASSSPTSGVGETQYF. Written as DNA, the CDR3 is TGTGCCAGCAGTTCCCCGACTAGCGGGGTGGGTGAGACCCAGTACTTC.

This clonotype was observed at least ten times. The rearrangement uses TRBV15 and TRBJ2-5; 9 nucleotides agree with TRBD2. Germline lookup yields CDR1 LNHNV and CDR2 YYDKDF (reference sequence). The CDR3 loop spans 15 amino acids. Trimming took 5 bases from V and 3 from J; bases not matched to a gene: 7. The chain's CDR3 is CATSFRLAAEETQYF. DNA for the CDR3: TGTGCCACCAGCTTTCGACTAGCGGCAGAAGAGACCCAGTACTTC.

Here the CDR3 DNA reads TGTGCCAGCAGCCCGACGAGAGGAAACTATGGCTACACCTTC. It is translated as CASSPTRGNYGYTF. The chain joins TRBV7-2 to TRBJ1-2; D ambiguous. Germline V gene sequence: CDR1 SGHTA, CDR2 FQGNSA. With 5 bases removed from V and 2 bases from J, the gap between germline ends came to 12 bases. This CDR3 region has 14 residues.

J is TRBJ2-1 and V is TRBV28, with 8 nucleotides matching TRBD2. The CDR3 length is 15 residues. J lost 8 bases, V lost 3 bases, and 9 bases had no gene match. Germline V gene lookup returns CDR1 MDHEN and CDR2 SYDVKM. The DNA for the CDR3 is TGTGCCAGCAGTTTGATCAGCGGGGGTTACGATGAGCAGTTCTTC. It is translated as CASSLISGGYDEQFF.

The rearrangement joins TRBV7-2 to TRBJ2-3; D unresolved. Trimming shortened V by 5 bases and J by 4 bases, and 16 bases separated the two germline ends. CDR3 length equals 15 residues. The germline gives CDR1 SGHTA, CDR2 FQGNSA. The CDR3 protein is CASSPTKNAADTQYF. The CDR3 region has the DNA TGTGCCAGCAGCCCAACGAAGAACGCCGCAGATACGCAGTATTTT.

This clonotype showed up just a few times. V usage is TRBV20-1 and J usage is TRBJ2-7; 9 bases match TRBD2. CDR1 DFQATT and CDR2 SNEGSKA come from the germline V gene (reference sequence). This CDR3 is 18 amino acids long. Trimming took 0 bases from V and 0 from J; bases not matched to a gene: 12. The CDR3 is CSARDWGQERGVSYEQYF. CDR3 DNA: TGCAGTGCTAGAGATTGGGGTCAAGAGCGGGGGGTCTCCTACGAGCAGTACTTC.

J is TRBJ2-4 and V is TRBV12-3 or TRBV12-4; TRBD2 matches 8 bases. J gave up 8 bases and V 7 bases, and 7 bases lay outside the gene matches. The CDR3 is 13 amino acids. CDR3 protein: CASKVLAGDIQYF. The CDR3 DNA reads TGTGCCAGCAAGGTTCTAGCGGGTGACATTCAGTACTTC.

This clonotype was observed a few times. This chain links TRBV29-1 with TRBJ2-1; no reliable D call. The CDR3 covers 14 residues. V was shortened by 4 bases and J by 2 bases, with 12 bases between the two germline ends. Per the germline V gene, CDR1 is SQVTM and CDR2 is ANQGSEA. The CDR3 bases are TGCAGCGTTGTGGGCTACAGTACCTACAATGAGCAGTTCTTC. This sequence encodes CSVVGYSTYNEQFF.

The gene calls are TRBV20-1 and TRBJ2-3, with a possible D match to TRBD1 (6 bases). CDR1 and CDR2 (germline): DFQATT, SNEGSKA (reference sequence). The CDR3 is made up of 15 amino acids. Trimming cost V 5 bases and J 7 bases, with 22 bases left between them. This CDR3 reads CSAPTAQGFVNTQYF. DNA for the CDR3: TGCAGTGCTCCGACGGCACAGGGTTTTGTGAATACGCAGTATTTT.

The chain recombines TRBV5-1 with TRBJ1-6; D is unresolved. The CDR3 covers 17 residues. The V end was cut by 2 bases, the J end by 0 bases, with 12 bases between. The germline CDR1 and CDR2 sequences are SGHRS and YFSETQ. The CDR3 bases are TGCGCCAGCAGCTTCTCCGGACGGGACTCCTATAATTCACCCCTCCACTTT. Protein sequence: CASSFSGRDSYNSPLHF.

V gene TRBV7-3 combines with J gene TRBJ2-1, with 7 bases identical to TRBD2. Trimming took 5 bases from V and 7 from J; bases not matched to a gene: 11. The CDR3 consists of 15 residues. Germline values: CDR1 SGHTA, CDR2 FQGTGA. The CDR3 sequence is CASSATSSPRNEQFF. The DNA for the CDR3 is TGTGCCAGCAGCGCGACTAGCTCCCCCCGGAATGAGCAGTTCTTC.

The V call is TRBV28, the J call TRBJ2-7; 7 bases fit TRBD2. The V gene end was trimmed by 6 bases and the J gene end by 3 bases; junction bases not matched to a gene: 20. The CDR3 sequence is 18 residues long. Germline V CDR1 and CDR2: MDHEN, SYDVKM. CDR3 region: CASSPLGGGTIPGYEQYF. For the CDR3, the DNA is TGTGCCAGCAGCCCCCTCGGCGGGGGAACCATTCCAGGCTACGAGCAGTACTTC.

The chain joins TRBV29-1 to TRBJ2-4, with 11 bases lining up with TRBD1. Germline trimming cut 6 bases from V and 2 bases from J; bases unmatched to any gene: 6. The CDR3 is 15 amino acids. The germline V gene has CDR1 SQVTM and CDR2 ANQGSEA. In DNA form, the CDR3 reads TGCAGCGTAGGGGACAGGGGGATGACCAAAAACATTCAGTACTTC. Translating it yields CSVGDRGMTKNIQYF. The complete variable domain, with remaining parts taken from reference TRBV29-1 and TRBJ2-4, reads SAVISQKPSRDICQRGTSLTIQCQVDSQVTMMFWYRQQPGQSLTLIATANQGSEATYESGFVIDKFPISRPNLTFSTLTVSNMSPEDSSIYLCSVGDRGMTKNIQYFGAGTRLSVL.

CDR3 in amino acids: CSAGGAGEKLFF. The CDR3 region has the DNA TGCAGCGCAGGGGGCGCGGGTGAAAAACTGTTTTTT. The chain has TRBV29-1 and TRBJ1-4; the match to TRBD1 covers 8 bases. Trimming at V came to 7 bases and at J to 7 bases, leaving 5 bases not matched to a gene. Germline V lookup: CDR1 SQVTM, CDR2 ANQGSEA. The CDR3 is 12 residues long.

The chain recombines TRBV4-3 with TRBJ1-1, with 7 bases matching TRBD1. The V gene end was trimmed by 4 bases and the J gene end by 0 bases; junction bases not matched to a gene: 14. Germline V gene sequence: CDR1 LGHNA, CDR2 YSLEER. The CDR3 is 18 residues long. CDR3 sequence reads: CASSLATPRGGLNTEAFF. The CDR3 coding sequence is TGCGCCAGCAGCCTCGCTACCCCCAGGGGGGGCTTGAACACTGAAGCTTTCTTT.

This clonotype was seen ten or more times. A single base separates this from a much larger clone, so it may be a read error. The chain employs TRBV20-1 and TRBJ2-5; 11 bases align to TRBD2. Germline V gene lookup returns CDR1 DFQATT and CDR2 SNEGSKA (reference sequence). V dropped 0 bases and J dropped 11; count of bases not matched to a gene: 20. CDR3 length: 18 amino acids. CDR3 in DNA: TGCAGTGCTAGAGACCCTTCTCAAGCTAGCGGGAGGTACAATGAGCAGTACTTC. As protein: CSARDPSQASGRYNEQYF.

The chain employs TRBV6-2 or TRBV6-3 and TRBJ2-7, with no clear D. The V end lost 6 bases, the J end lost 3 bases, and 6 bases lay between the germline ends. The CDR3 runs 11 residues. Germline CDR1 and CDR2: MNHEY and SVGEGT. The DNA of the CDR3 is TGTGCCAGCAGAACCTACTACGAGCAGTACTTC. It encodes CASRTYYEQYF.

The V call is TRBV12-5, the J call TRBJ2-7; no clear D. The last part of the DNA fits TRBJ2-5 better; the J call may be wrong. Germline values: CDR1 LGHNT, CDR2 FRNRAP. This CDR3 is 16 amino acids long. CDR3 loop: CASGLVLRKFGETQYF. The DNA for the CDR3 is TGTGCTAGTGGTTTGGTCCTACGTAAATTTGGAGAGACCCAGTACTTC.

The rearrangement uses TRBV7-2 and TRBJ2-3; no definite D call. The CDR3 has 17 residues. Looked up from germline, CDR1 is SGHTA and CDR2 is FQGNSA. Trimming cost V 5 bases and J 1 base, with 19 bases left between them. CDR3 loop: CASSKALLELGTDTQYF. CDR3 sequence (DNA): TGTGCCAGCAGCAAGGCCTTGCTGGAGCTGGGCACAGATACGCAGTATTTT.

About this clonotype itself: A single base separates this from a much larger clone, so it may be a read error. The CDR3 ends on some other residue instead of the conserved phenylalanine or tryptophan, so this is likely a read error. The DNA for the CDR3 is TGCAGTGCTGGGGATAGCGGGAGAACCTACGAGCAGTACCTC. Amino acids: CSAGDSGRTYEQYL. The chain employs TRBV20-1 and TRBJ2-7; 9 bases agree with TRBD2. The length of the CDR3 is 14 residues. The germline CDR1 and CDR2 sequences are DFQATT and SNEGSKA (reference sequence). Trimming removed 5 bases from V and 2 bases from J; junction bases left unmatched: 7.

The genes are TRBV29-1 and TRBJ2-1, with 13 bases identical to TRBD2. The CDR3 has 14 residues. The germline CDR1 and CDR2 sequences are SQVTM and ANQGSEA. Unmatched junction bases numbered 7, after V lost 6 bases and J lost 8 bases. The CDR3 region is CSVNPGLAGHEQFF. The CDR3 DNA follows: TGCAGCGTCAATCCGGGACTAGCGGGGCATGAGCAGTTCTTC.

Only a few counts were recorded for this clonotype. The chain combines TRBV29-1 with TRBJ2-1; 8 bases are a match to TRBD2. V was clipped by 7 bases and J by 6 bases; unmatched bases: 11. Germline lookup yields CDR1 SQVTM and CDR2 ANQGSEA. This CDR3 is 14 amino acids long. CDR3 amino acids: CSGKPGLVANEQFF. The CDR3 nucleotides read TGCAGCGGTAAACCGGGACTAGTGGCCAATGAGCAGTTCTTC.

A few counts support this clonotype. For the CDR3, the DNA is TGTGCCAGCAGCCTCGGGACTAGCGGTTTCACAGATACGCAGTATTTT. Its translation: CASSLGTSGFTDTQYF. The chain is built from TRBV9 and TRBJ2-3, with 11 bases lining up with TRBD2. V shed 4 bases and J 2 bases; nucleotides not matched to a gene: 6. Germline V gives CDR1 SGDLS, CDR2 YYNGEE. This CDR3 is built from 16 residues.

Of note for this clonotype: A junction end diverges from the germline sequence, so it may reflect a read error. The chain recombines TRBV6-7 with TRBJ2-5; tentatively, D is TRBD2 (5 bases). TRBV6-7 belongs to the ORF category, with a function that is uncertain. This CDR3 comprises 13 residues. Written as DNA, the CDR3 is TGTGCCGGCAGTCTCTTCGGCGGGGAGACCCAGTACTTC. Amino acid sequence: CAGSLFGGETQYF.